The 16 T cell receptor beta chains listed next were all sequenced from one sample in a study of T cell responses to AZD1222 COVID-19 vaccine. The data were produced by immunoSEQ multiplex PCR, yet TCRdb's version contains in-frame clones alone and is incomplete. This table holds some 95,000 clones, 80% to 90% found once. Specimen: peripheral blood, collected on day 0 of AZD1222 vaccination. Receptors were obtained from an adult in good health.

This chain links TRBV28 with TRBJ1-1; D possibly corresponds to TRBD1 (6 bases). This CDR3 is 13 amino acids long. V was cut by 6 bases and J by 5 bases, with 13 bases left in between. In germline, CDR1 is MDHEN, CDR2 SYDVKM. The CDR3 reads CASSGGAKTEAFF. CDR3 nucleotides: TGTGCCAGCAGCGGGGGGGCGAAGACTGAAGCTTTCTTT.

This chain joins TRBV29-1 and TRBJ1-2; TRBD1 matches 7 bases. CDR3 length equals 11 residues. CDR1 and CDR2 from the germline V gene are SQVTM and ANQGSEA. With 4 bases clipped from V and 8 bases from J, the junction kept 4 bases outside the gene matches. As DNA, the CDR3 is TGCAGCGTTGTACAGGGGAGAGGCTACACCTTC. It specifies CSVVQGRGYTF.

This chain joins TRBV27 and TRBJ1-5; TRBD1 is a possible D gene (5 bases). V shed 0 bases and J shed 5 bases, with 14 bases lying between them. Per germline, CDR1 MNHEY and CDR2 SMNVEV (reference sequence). The CDR3 extends over 16 amino acids. CDR3 DNA sequence: TGTGCCAGCAGTTTATCCGGGCCGGGGGGGGATCAGCCCCAGCATTTT. Encoded protein: CASSLSGPGGDQPQHF.

The chain uses TRBV6-4 and TRBJ1-2; D gene ambiguous. The CDR3 consists of 13 residues. Germline values: CDR1 MRHNA, CDR2 SNTAGT. V gave up 3 bases and J gave up 6 bases, with 11 bases separating them. Written as DNA, the CDR3 is TGTGCCAGCAGTGATATGGACGGCCATGGCTACACCTTC. It specifies CASSDMDGHGYTF.

This chain connects TRBV2 to TRBJ2-7, with TRBD2 matching 8 bases. The germline V gene encodes CDR1 SNHLY and CDR2 FYNNEI. CDR3 size: 13 residues. V trimming: 9 bases; J trimming: 2 bases; junction bases outside the gene matches: 6. CDR3 in DNA: TGTGCCAGTCGACTAGCGACGACCTACGAGCAGTACTTC. The encoded protein is CASRLATTYEQYF.

The chain combines TRBV5-3 with TRBJ2-1; 11 nucleotides align to TRBD2. TRBV5-3 is treated as an ORF (open reading frame) with a function not yet certain. The CDR3 runs 19 residues. Trimming at V came to 4 bases and at J to 9 bases, leaving 21 bases not matched to a gene. In nucleotides, the CDR3 is TGTGCCAGAAGCGATGCTTGGTGTACTAGCGGGGGAGCTGGGGGTGAGCAGTTCTTC. It codes for CARSDAWCTSGGAGGEQFF.

The chain joins TRBV7-2 to TRBJ2-7; D unresolved. The CDR3 consists of 16 residues. From germline, CDR1 is SGHTA and CDR2 FQGNSA. V lost 3 bases to trimming and J lost 0 bases, with 15 bases between them. Here the CDR3 reads CASSLAGGRSSYEQYF. CDR3 in DNA: TGTGCCAGCAGCTTGGCCGGCGGCAGAAGCTCCTACGAGCAGTACTTC.

This CDR3 reads CASSHRDRHTGELFF. For the CDR3, the DNA is TGTGCCAGCAGTCACCGGGACAGGCACACCGGGGAGCTGTTTTTT. The rearrangement uses TRBV6-5 and TRBJ2-2, with 8 bases fitting TRBD1. V shed 5 bases and J 3 bases; nucleotides not matched to a gene: 5. The germline CDR1 and CDR2 sequences are MNHEY and SVGAGI. This CDR3 has 15 amino acids.

The CDR3: CASSLGTENQPQHF. The CDR3 DNA is TGTGCCAGCAGTTTAGGGACAGAAAATCAGCCCCAGCATTTT. The rearrangement uses TRBV27 and TRBJ1-5; 7 positions agree with TRBD1. With 2 bases clipped from V and 4 bases from J, the junction kept 2 bases outside the gene matches. This CDR3 is 14 amino acids long. Germline V CDR1 and CDR2: MNHEY, SMNVEV (reference sequence).

This clone was observed once. The rearrangement uses TRBV7-2 and TRBJ1-2; 8 nucleotides align to TRBD1. J lost 4 bases, V lost 3 bases, and 4 bases had no gene match. This CDR3 is built from 14 residues. CDR1 and CDR2 from the germline V gene are SGHTA and FQGNSA. Here the CDR3 reads CASSFGQGLYGYTF. CDR3 DNA: TGTGCCAGCAGCTTTGGACAGGGCCTCTATGGCTACACCTTC.

The chain combines TRBV10-3 with TRBJ2-5, with D possibly TRBD2 on 5 matching bases. CDR1 and CDR2 from the germline V gene are ENHRY and SYGVKD. V was pared by 4 bases and J by 5 bases, with 11 bases between. This CDR3 is built from 13 residues. The CDR3 protein is CAISVREEETQYF. The CDR3, as DNA: TGTGCCATCAGTGTTCGGGAAGAGGAGACCCAGTACTTC.

The rearrangement joins TRBV5-6 to TRBJ1-3, with D perhaps matching TRBD1 (6 bases). CDR3 length equals 14 residues. Germline V gene data show CDR1 as SGHDT and CDR2 as YYEEEE. V was clipped by 1 base and J by 8 bases, with 13 bases between them. The chain's CDR3 is CASSLYRVGDTIYF. CDR3 in DNA: TGTGCCAGCAGCTTGTACAGGGTAGGGGACACCATATATTTT.

This chain links TRBV5-4 with TRBJ2-5, with D perhaps matching TRBD1 (5 bases). Germline CDR1 and CDR2: SGHNT and YYREEE (reference sequence). V was pared by 2 bases and J by 4 bases, with 9 bases between. The length of the CDR3 is 13 residues. The CDR3 is CASSLGARETQYF. CDR3 bases: TGTGCCAGCAGCTTAGGGGCGAGAGAGACCCAGTACTTC.

V usage is TRBV2 and J usage is TRBJ1-1; D is unresolved. Germline CDR1 and CDR2: SNHLY and FYNNEI. V lost 4 bases, J lost 4 bases, and 7 bases lay in between. The CDR3 is 12 amino acids. Here the CDR3 reads CASSVLGTEAFF. The DNA of the CDR3 is TGTGCCAGCAGTGTGTTGGGCACTGAAGCTTTCTTT.

V usage is TRBV19 and J usage is TRBJ2-2; 9 bases map to TRBD2. V lost 3 bases, J lost 8 bases, and 7 bases stayed unmatched. Germline assignment: CDR1 LNHDA and CDR2 SQIVND (reference sequence). This CDR3 has 15 amino acids. CDR3 DNA: TGTGCCAGTAGTATGACTGACCTAGCGGGGGGGGAGCTGTTTTTT. Translating gives CASSMTDLAGGELFF.

The rearrangement uses TRBV6-2 or TRBV6-3 and TRBJ1-5; D not certain. In germline, CDR1 is MNHEY, CDR2 SVGEGT. The V gene lost 3 bases and the J gene lost 3 bases, with 9 bases spanning the gap. There are 14 residues in the CDR3. CDR3 loop: CASSYSQANQPQHF. The CDR3 bases are TGTGCCAGCAGTTATAGTCAAGCCAATCAGCCCCAGCATTTT.